These 21 T cell receptor beta chains originate from one sample sequenced in a study of low-dose radiotherapy and immunotherapy resistance in tumors (dated by TCRdb to 2021 to 2024). The reads were generated on an Illumina HiSeq 2500. Superscript III and a set of TRAV- and TRBV-specific primers were used to synthesize first-strand cDNA, so that both TCRalpha and TCRbeta chains were covered. An approximately 20-cycle PCR with Phusion amplified the TCRs, pairing a constant-region primer with the adapter that was attached to the V primers. In TCRdb, the public reads were trimmed at Q25 with fastp and aligned with MiXCR, with productive beta chains retained. Each entry merges the rows of one CDR3 protein and shows their most common DNA and genes. The sample table lists tens of thousands of distinct CDR3 sequences, about 23% of them with a count of one. The ten largest clones represent 5.5% to 6% of the sample.

The label giving this sample's time point can be read as: before trial treatment. Material: PBMCs, obtained before treatment. Receptor source: a male donor with prostate cancer.

This clonotype was found many times. The chain combines TRBV4-1 with TRBJ2-7; 9 nucleotides match TRBD1. The germline V gene encodes CDR1 MGHRA and CDR2 YSYEKL. Trimming removed 0 bases from V and 3 bases from J; junction bases left unmatched: 3. The CDR3 covers 15 residues. CDR3 region: CASSQEGQGNYEQYF. The DNA for the CDR3 is TGCGCCAGCAGCCAAGAGGGACAGGGAAACTACGAGCAGTACTTC.

This clonotype was counted many times. CDR3 bases: TGTGCCACGTCGGGGACTAGCGACTCCAATGAGCAGTTCTTC. Translation gives CATSGTSDSNEQFF. The rearrangement links TRBV24-1 to TRBJ2-1, with 10 bases that match TRBD2. With 10 bases clipped from V and 6 bases from J, the junction kept 8 bases outside the gene matches. The germline gives CDR1 KGHDR, CDR2 SFDVKD. The CDR3 is 14 amino acids.

There are many counts of this clonotype. J is TRBJ2-1 and V is TRBV5-1; 8 bases are shared with TRBD2. The CDR3 is made up of 15 amino acids. Trimming took 0 bases from V and 6 from J; bases not matched to a gene: 5. Germline V lookup: CDR1 SGHRS, CDR2 YFSETQ. In DNA form, the CDR3 reads TGCGCCAGCAGCTTGGGAATACGGGGGGGCAATGAGCAGTTCTTC. Translating gives CASSLGIRGGNEQFF.

This clonotype was detected many times. The chain couples TRBV12-3 or TRBV12-4 to TRBJ2-1; no reliable D call. Trimming took off 6 bases at V and 2 bases at J, with 11 bases between the two ends. This CDR3 has 14 amino acids. The CDR3 nucleotides are TGTGCCAGCAGGGCCGACCAGACCTACAATGAGCAGTTCTTC. This translates into CASRADQTYNEQFF.

The sample holds a few counts of this clonotype. The V gene is TRBV10-3, the J gene TRBJ2-1; 14 bases align to TRBD2. Looked up from germline, CDR1 is ENHRY and CDR2 is SYGVKD. Trimming took 6 bases from V and 5 from J; bases not matched to a gene: 12. The CDR3 contains 18 residues. CDR3 DNA sequence: TGTGCCATCAGAACGACTAGCGGGAGGGTCTACCGAGACAATGAGCAGTTCTTC. Encoded protein: CAIRTTSGRVYRDNEQFF.

This clonotype was seen at least ten times. The rearrangement uses TRBV27 and TRBJ2-3; D perhaps matches TRBD2 (6 bases). CDR3 length: 15 residues. The germline gives CDR1 MNHEY, CDR2 SMNVEV (reference sequence). V was trimmed by 6 bases and J by 4 bases, leaving 17 bases between them. The chain's CDR3 is CASSPVGGEADTQYF. In nucleotides, the CDR3 is TGTGCCAGCAGCCCTGTGGGGGGAGAGGCAGATACGCAGTATTTT.

The CDR3: CASSLAGFQETQYF. CDR3 nucleotides: TGTGCCAGCAGTTTGGCGGGTTTCCAAGAGACCCAGTACTTC. The chain employs TRBV27 and TRBJ2-5; D is possibly TRBD2 (5 bases). The CDR3 spans 14 residues. Per germline, CDR1 MNHEY and CDR2 SMNVEV (reference sequence). V gave up 3 bases and J gave up 1 base, with 9 bases separating them.

This rearrangement joins TRBV9 to TRBJ2-1; 14 nucleotides agree with TRBD2. The CDR3 is 15 residues long. Germline values: CDR1 SGDLS, CDR2 YYNGEE. Trimming cost V 3 bases and J 9 bases; bases outside gene matches: 5. CDR3 nucleotides: TGTGCCAGCAGCGCGACTAGCGGGAGGGCCGGTGAGCAGTTCTTC. It translates to CASSATSGRAGEQFF.

The chain recombines TRBV3-1 with TRBJ1-1; D is uncertain. Looked up from germline, CDR1 is LGHDT and CDR2 is YNNKEL (reference sequence). Between the trimmed V and J ends, which lost 4 bases and 4 bases, there was a span of 10 bases. The CDR3 totals 13 residues. The CDR3 DNA follows: TGTGCCAGCAGCCCCCTAAGTCTCACTGAAGCTTTCTTT. It yields the protein CASSPLSLTEAFF.

In this sample, this clonotype turned up many times. J is TRBJ2-3 and V is TRBV5-1, with 12 bases aligning to TRBD2. The ends lost 4 bases at V and 4 bases at J; junction bases unmatched: 13. This CDR3 region has 18 residues. Germline values: CDR1 SGHRS, CDR2 YFSETQ. This CDR3 reads CASSLEASGGARADTQYF. CDR3 coding DNA: TGCGCCAGCAGCCTGGAAGCTAGCGGGGGGGCACGGGCAGATACGCAGTATTTT.

Of note for this clonotype: A far larger clone is just one base off, so this is likely a read error. V usage is TRBV6-6 and J usage is TRBJ2-1; 7 bases agree with TRBD1. Trimming cost V 5 bases and J 10 bases; bases outside gene matches: 14. This CDR3 spans 15 amino acids. Germline V gene sequence: CDR1 MNHNY, CDR2 SVGAGI (reference sequence). CDR3 region: CASSEGPDRTYEQFF. CDR3 DNA: TGTGCCAGCAGTGAAGGACCGGACAGGACCTACGAGCAGTTCTTC.

This clonotype has at least ten counts. The J gene is TRBJ2-5, the V gene TRBV6-2 or TRBV6-3, with D possibly matching TRBD2 (5 bases). This CDR3 comprises 13 residues. V was shortened by 6 bases and J by 4 bases, with 12 bases between the two germline ends. The V gene's germline CDR1 is MNHEY and CDR2 SVGEGT. The CDR3 bases are TGTGCCAGCAGGGATCCTAGCAGAGAGACCCAGTACTTC. Its translation is CASRDPSRETQYF.

This clonotype was recorded at least ten times. The rearrangement links TRBV29-1 to TRBJ2-7; D unresolved. The CDR3 contains 11 residues. Germline CDR1 and CDR2: SQVTM and ANQGSEA. Trimming stripped 6 bases from V and 0 bases from J, with 6 bases between. The CDR3 DNA reads as TGCAGCGTCCGGTTCTCCTACGAGCAGTACTTC. Encoded protein: CSVRFSYEQYF.

There are many counts of this clonotype. The chain couples TRBV5-4 to TRBJ1-1; the D gene is possibly TRBD1 (5 bases). The germline V gene has CDR1 SGHNT and CDR2 YYREEE (reference sequence). CDR3 length: 15 amino acids. With 0 bases removed from V and 2 bases from J, the gap between germline ends came to 11 bases. The CDR3 sequence is CASSLVFQGNTEAFF. As DNA, the CDR3 is TGTGCCAGCAGCTTGGTTTTCCAGGGAAACACTGAAGCTTTCTTT.

This clonotype was detected many times. The chain links TRBV3-1 to TRBJ2-1; 10 bases line up with TRBD2. Trimming took 0 bases from V and 7 from J; bases not matched to a gene: 6. This CDR3 is built from 16 residues. CDR1 and CDR2 (germline): LGHDT, YNNKEL (reference sequence). CDR3 residues: CASSQDQREGLNEQFF. The CDR3 DNA sequence: TGTGCCAGCAGCCAAGATCAGCGGGAGGGCCTGAATGAGCAGTTCTTC.

This clonotype was seen more than once but under ten times. The chain combines TRBV28 with TRBJ2-5, with TRBD2 identical over 8 bases. Trimming at V came to 7 bases and at J to 5 bases, leaving 12 bases not matched to a gene. The CDR3 is made up of 15 amino acids. Germline CDR1 is MDHEN and CDR2 is SYDVKM. The CDR3: CASNPSRGAGETQYF. CDR3 DNA sequence: TGTGCCAGCAATCCCTCGCGGGGGGCTGGGGAGACCCAGTACTTC.

Notes on this clonotype: This sequence is one base from a far larger clone and is likely a read error. The chain has TRBV7-9 and TRBJ2-7; the D gene is possibly TRBD1 (5 bases). Deletions cut 5 bases from V and 7 bases from J, with 12 bases between. Germline CDR1 is SEHNR and CDR2 is FQNEAQ (reference sequence). This CDR3 is 12 amino acids long. CDR3 loop: CASSPPDNEQYF. The CDR3 coding sequence is TGTGCCAGCAGCCCCCCGGACAATGAGCAGTACTTC.

V usage is TRBV24-1 and J usage is TRBJ2-1; 8 bases are a match to TRBD1. The junction had 13 bases not matched to a gene; V was cut back by 3 bases and J by 16 bases. Germline CDR1 KGHDR, CDR2 SFDVKD. The CDR3 consists of 14 residues. CDR3 in amino acids: CATSDEPWDRLYFF. CDR3 sequence (DNA): TGTGCCACCAGTGATGAACCTTGGGACAGGCTGTACTTCTTC.

This clonotype was seen at least ten times. This rearrangement joins TRBV11-2 to TRBJ2-1, with D unclear. The CDR3 has 13 amino acids. V was clipped by 5 bases and J by 3 bases, with 8 bases between them. CDR1 is SGHAT, CDR2 FQNNGV, per germline. The CDR3 reads CASSPTYYNEQFF. CDR3 DNA: TGTGCCAGCAGCCCGACTTACTACAATGAGCAGTTCTTC.

This clonotype was counted ten times or more. The chain links TRBV19 to TRBJ2-2; D unclear. Germline loops: CDR1 LNHDA, CDR2 SQIVND (reference sequence). This CDR3 comprises 15 residues. With 6 bases removed from V and 0 bases from J, the gap between germline ends came to 11 bases. The CDR3 nucleotides are TGTGCCAGTAGCACCGGCCAGCCGAACACCGGGGAGCTGTTTTTT. This translates into CASSTGQPNTGELFF.

This clonotype was observed at least ten times. This chain uses TRBV2 with TRBJ2-7, with TRBD1 as a possible D gene (5 bases). CDR3 size: 12 residues. CDR1 SNHLY and CDR2 FYNNEI come from the germline V gene. V lost 6 bases and J lost 0, with 6 bases in between. The CDR3 protein is CASRGDSYEQYF. The CDR3 DNA reads as TGTGCCAGCAGAGGGGACTCCTACGAGCAGTACTTC. Together with reference TRBV2 and TRBJ2-7, the CDR3 gives the full variable domain: EPEVTQTPSHQVTQMGQEVILRCVPISNHLYFYWYRQILGQKVEFLVSFYNNEISEKSEIFDDQFSVERPDGSNFTLKIRSTKLEDSAMYFCASRGDSYEQYFGPGTRLTVT.